A selection of T cell receptor beta chains follows, all from one sample in a study of T-cell memory formation after mild COVID-19. One entry per CDR3 protein results from TCRdb running MiXCR on the 5' RACE reads. In the table there are 560,000 or so distinct CDR3 sequences, roughly a sixth of which are singletons. Input material: PBMCs or a T cell subset sorted from them (not recorded which). These receptors originate from an adult woman who had mild COVID-19 (a few samples of this study predate the infection). Cell type and time point are not known. Both conserved end residues are part of each CDR3. The D gene is left open where the match is weak. Rows give clone size only sometimes, using once, few, many, or a class for an expanded clone.

J gene | clone size | D gene | V gene | CDR3 length | CDR3 protein | CDR3 DNA
TRBJ1-1 | few | NA | TRBV4-1 | 14 | CASSQVSRNTEAFF | TGCGCCAGCAGCCAAGTTTCCCGGAACACTGAAGCTTTCTTT
TRBJ2-1 | NA | TRBD2 | TRBV3-1 | 17 | CASSPPPGTIGYNEQFF | TGTGCCAGCAGCCCGCCACCCGGGACTATCGGATACAATGAGCAGTTCTTC
TRBJ1-1 | NA | NA | TRBV6-2/TRBV6-3 | 17 | CASSYGTALGTGTEAFF | TGTGCCAGCAGTTACGGGACTGCCTTGGGTACCGGCACTGAAGCTTTCTTT
TRBJ2-7 | few | TRBD2 | TRBV3-1 | 15 | CASSQGLAAPYEQYF | TGTGCCAGCAGCCAAGGACTAGCGGCCCCCTACGAGCAGTACTTC
TRBJ2-5 | many | NA | TRBV7-2 | 17 | CASSFTWTAPQRETQYF | TGTGCCAGCAGCTTTACTTGGACAGCTCCCCAACGGGAGACCCAGTACTTC
TRBJ2-3 | NA | NA | TRBV5-1 | 18 | CASSLAAGSFSSTDTQYF | TGCGCCAGCAGCTTGGCCGCTGGGTCGTTCTCTAGCACAGATACGCAGTATTTT
TRBJ2-4 | few | NA | TRBV27 | 16 | CASTSLTGLAKNIQYF | TGTGCCAGCACGAGTTTGACTGGACTAGCCAAAAACATTCAGTACTTC
TRBJ1-2 | NA | NA | TRBV20-1 | 11 | CSARDFPFYTF | TGCAGTGCTAGAGATTTTCCCTTTTACACCTTC
TRBJ2-1 | NA | TRBD1 | TRBV12-5 | 15 | CASEPGQGISNEQFF | TGTGCTAGTGAGCCCGGACAGGGCATCTCCAATGAGCAGTTCTTC
TRBJ2-3 | few | NA | TRBV7-3 | 13 | CASSHGSTDTQYF | TGTGCCAGCAGCCACGGGAGCACAGATACGCAGTATTTT
TRBJ2-7 | few | TRBD2 | TRBV13 | 17 | CASSLSGLAESSYEQYF | TGTGCCAGCAGCCTATCGGGACTAGCGGAATCCTCCTACGAGCAGTACTTC
TRBJ2-2 | many | NA | TRBV7-2 | 14 | CASSLGGPTGELFF | TGTGCCAGCAGCTTAGGAGGCCCCACCGGGGAGCTGTTTTTT
TRBJ2-1 | few | NA | TRBV29-1 | 11 | CSVDRANEQFF | TGCAGCGTTGATCGCGCAAATGAGCAGTTCTTC
TRBJ2-7 | NA | TRBD1 | TRBV5-6 | 15 | CASSSIWTGRDEQYF | TGTGCCAGCAGCTCTATCTGGACAGGGAGAGACGAGCAGTACTTC
TRBJ1-2 | few | NA | TRBV20-1 | 13 | CSVPGEANYGYTF | TGCAGTGTTCCCGGGGAGGCTAACTATGGCTACACCTTC
TRBJ2-3 | NA | NA | TRBV6-2/TRBV6-3 | 14 | CASSYLSPLDTQYF | TGTGCCAGCAGTTATCTTAGTCCCTTGGATACGCAGTATTTT
TRBJ2-5 | NA | NA | TRBV7-6 | 15 | CASSLAGQVQETQYF | TGTGCCAGCAGCTTAGCGGGGCAGGTCCAAGAGACCCAGTACTTC
TRBJ2-2 | few | NA | TRBV6-5 | 16 | CASSYGRGVGSGELFF | TGTGCCAGCAGTTACGGCAGGGGCGTTGGGTCCGGGGAGCTGTTTTTT
TRBJ2-1 | NA | TRBD2 | TRBV7-8 | 15 | CASSLREGGQGEQFF | TGTGCCAGCAGCTTGAGAGAGGGAGGGCAAGGAGAGCAGTTCTTC
TRBJ1-5 | once | NA | TRBV6-2/TRBV6-3 | 15 | CASSPPGGALQPQHF | TGTGCCAGCAGTCCCCCGGGAGGGGCCCTTCAGCCCCAGCATTTT
TRBJ2-1 | few | NA | TRBV7-9 | 11 | CASWADNEQFF | TGTGCCAGTTGGGCAGACAATGAGCAGTTCTTC
TRBJ2-7 | few | NA | TRBV30 | 15 | CAWSGRRGPSYEQYF | TGTGCCTGGAGTGGGAGGCGGGGCCCCTCCTACGAGCAGTACTTC
TRBJ2-5 | many | NA | TRBV4-3 | 14 | CASSSWGPGETQYF | TGCGCCAGCAGCTCTTGGGGGCCGGGGGAGACCCAGTACTTC
TRBJ1-2 | NA | NA | TRBV9 | 14 | CASSSEPQGLGYTF | TGTGCCAGCAGCTCAGAACCCCAGGGGTTAGGCTACACCTTC
TRBJ2-5 | few | TRBD2 | TRBV7-9 | 16 | CASRPFSGRAEETQYF | TGTGCCAGCCGACCTTTTAGCGGGAGGGCGGAAGAGACCCAGTACTTC
TRBJ1-5 | NA | NA | TRBV12-3/TRBV12-4 | 14 | CASSLWGDRQPQHF | TGTGCCAGCAGTTTATGGGGGGATCGACAGCCCCAGCATTTT
TRBJ2-5 | NA | TRBD1 | TRBV7-9 | 15 | CASSSPTGEEETQYF | TGTGCCAGCAGCTCCCCGACAGGGGAGGAAGAGACCCAGTACTTC
TRBJ1-2 | NA | TRBD1 | TRBV20-1 | 15 | CSARDYRQGLGGYTF | TGCAGTGCTAGAGATTATCGACAGGGGTTGGGGGGCTACACCTTC
TRBJ2-3 | NA | TRBD2 | TRBV10-2 | 14 | CASRAGDLTDTQYF | TGCGCCAGCAGAGCGGGGGATCTCACAGATACGCAGTATTTT
TRBJ1-1 | NA | NA | TRBV6-6 | 13 | CATLIPGRTEAFF | TGTGCCACCCTAATCCCAGGGCGTACTGAAGCTTTCTTT
TRBJ2-7 | few | NA | TRBV2 | 13 | CASSVGDAYEQYF | TGTGCCAGCAGTGTAGGGGACGCCTACGAGCAGTACTTC
TRBJ1-1 | NA | NA | TRBV12-5 | 13 | CASGLLLGTEAFF | TGTGCTAGTGGTTTGTTGTTGGGCACTGAAGCTTTCTTT
TRBJ2-7 | few | NA | TRBV12-3/TRBV12-4 | 18 | CASSLVGRGGLDGYEQYF | TGTGCCAGCAGTTTAGTAGGCCGCGGGGGCTTAGATGGCTACGAGCAGTACTTC
TRBJ2-3 | NA | NA | TRBV5-1 | 13 | CASSWIYGDTQYF | TGCGCCAGCAGCTGGATTTATGGGGATACGCAGTATTTT
TRBJ2-3 | NA | NA | TRBV29-1 | 14 | CSVEGRLSTDTQYF | TGCAGCGTTGAAGGAAGGCTTAGCACAGATACGCAGTATTTT
TRBJ2-5 | NA | NA | TRBV20-1 | 15 | CSARGSGTAKETQYF | TGCAGTGCTAGAGGCTCCGGGACTGCTAAGGAGACCCAGTACTTC
TRBJ2-1 | NA | NA | TRBV7-9 | 13 | CASSGPDSNEQFF | TGTGCCAGCAGCGGACCGGACAGCAATGAGCAGTTCTTC
TRBJ2-3 | many | TRBD2 | TRBV10-3 | 20 | CAISESGLAGRTTYTDTQYF | TGTGCCATCAGTGAGTCGGGACTAGCGGGGCGGACCACCTACACAGATACGCAGTATTTT
TRBJ2-1 | few | TRBD2 | TRBV4-3 | 16 | CASSHAGLAGVNEQFF | TGCGCCAGCAGCCACGCGGGACTAGCAGGTGTCAATGAGCAGTTCTTC
TRBJ1-5 | NA | TRBD1 | TRBV7-2 | 15 | CASSLGGQGSVPQHF | TGTGCCAGCAGCTTAGGGGGACAGGGTTCTGTGCCCCAGCATTTT
TRBJ2-1 | NA | TRBD2 | TRBV7-3 | 15 | CASSAGGGSYNEQFF | TGTGCCAGCAGTGCCGGGGGGGGCTCCTACAATGAGCAGTTCTTC
TRBJ1-2 | NA | TRBD1 | TRBV14 | 14 | CASSQQQGGYGYTF | TGTGCCAGCAGCCAACAACAGGGGGGGTATGGCTACACCTTC
TRBJ2-5 | few | NA | TRBV7-9 | 16 | CASSLAFRLDQETQYF | TGTGCCAGCAGCTTAGCCTTCCGACTAGACCAAGAGACCCAGTACTTC
TRBJ1-1 | NA | NA | TRBV4-2 | 16 | CASSHDTLEGRAEAFF | TGTGCCAGCAGCCATGATACTTTGGAGGGGCGGGCTGAAGCTTTCTTT
TRBJ2-3 | few | NA | TRBV5-1 | 15 | CASSLVGDPPDTQYF | TGCGCCAGCAGCTTGGTAGGCGATCCCCCGGATACGCAGTATTTT
TRBJ2-5 | many | NA | TRBV5-1 | 13 | CASSLEHLETQYF | TGCGCCAGCAGCTTGGAACATCTCGAGACCCAGTACTTC
TRBJ1-1 | few | NA | TRBV12-3/TRBV12-4 | 15 | CASSPKLLPNTEAFF | TGTGCCAGCAGTCCGAAATTGCTTCCGAACACTGAAGCTTTCTTT
TRBJ2-2 | few | NA | TRBV30 | 15 | CAWSVGTANTGELFF | TGTGCCTGGAGTGTCGGGACGGCGAACACCGGGGAGCTGTTTTTT
TRBJ2-2 | NA | NA | TRBV5-1 | 13 | CASSSSNTGELFF | TGCGCCAGCAGTTCATCCAACACCGGGGAGCTGTTTTTT
TRBJ1-4 | NA | TRBD1 | TRBV4-2 | 17 | CASSQDKKGQSSEKLFF | TGTGCCAGCAGCCAAGACAAAAAGGGACAGTCTAGTGAAAAACTGTTTTTT
TRBJ1-1 | many | NA | TRBV27 | 14 | CASSLSSLNTEAFF | TGTGCCAGCAGTTTGTCCAGCCTGAACACTGAAGCTTTCTTT
TRBJ2-3 | few | TRBD2 | TRBV7-2 | 18 | CASSLLFIAGGFTDTQYF | TGTGCCAGCAGCTTATTATTTATAGCGGGAGGGTTCACAGATACGCAGTATTTT
TRBJ2-7 | NA | NA | TRBV29-1 | 11 | CSVEVQGLRYF | TGCAGCGTTGAAGTCCAGGGTTTGAGGTACTTC
TRBJ2-1 | NA | NA | TRBV7-3 | 13 | CASSLIMGESLFF | TGTGCCAGCAGCTTAATTATGGGGGAGTCCCTGTTCTTC